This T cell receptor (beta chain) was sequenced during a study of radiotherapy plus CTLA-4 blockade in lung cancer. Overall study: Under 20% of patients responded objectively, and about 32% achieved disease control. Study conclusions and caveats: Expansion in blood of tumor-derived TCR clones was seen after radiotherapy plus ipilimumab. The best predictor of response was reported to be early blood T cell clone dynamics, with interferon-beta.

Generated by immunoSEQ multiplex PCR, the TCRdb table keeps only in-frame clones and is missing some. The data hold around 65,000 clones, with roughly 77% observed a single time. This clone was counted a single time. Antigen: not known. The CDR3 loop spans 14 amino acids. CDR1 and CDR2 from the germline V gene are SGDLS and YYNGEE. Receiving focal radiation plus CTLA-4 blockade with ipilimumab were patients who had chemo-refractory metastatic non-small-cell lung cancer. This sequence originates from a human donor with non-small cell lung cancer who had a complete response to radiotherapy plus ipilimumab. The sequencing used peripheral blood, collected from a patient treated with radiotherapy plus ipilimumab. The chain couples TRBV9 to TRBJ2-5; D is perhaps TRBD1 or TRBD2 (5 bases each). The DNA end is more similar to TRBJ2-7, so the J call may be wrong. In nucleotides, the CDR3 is TGTGCCAGCAGCACCGCCCACTTCGGGGCCGAGCAGTACTTC. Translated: CASSTAHFGAEQYF.